What follows are 28 T cell receptor beta chains derived from one specimen sequenced in a study of T-cell memory formation after mild COVID-19 (dated by TCRdb to the early 2020s). Library generation was performed with 5' RACE. The listed sequencing device is Illumina NovaSeq 6000. The raw public reads went through TCRdb reprocessing: fastp at Q25, MiXCR clone calling, in-frame beta chains kept. CDR3 protein sequences are deduplicated, and each keeps its most common genes and DNA. The sample table shows around 110,000 distinct CDR3 sequences, and approximately 15% are seen once. 28% of the sample goes to the ten largest clones. The specimen sequenced was PBMCs or a T cell subset sorted from them (not recorded which). These TCRs come from an adult woman who had mild COVID-19 (a few samples of this study predate the infection). The sample titles of this study are shuffled in the database, so cell type and time point are left out; the donor was told from shared clones.

This clonotype has more than one count but fewer than ten. The chain combines TRBV5-6 with TRBJ1-1; D unresolved. The germline V gene has CDR1 SGHDT and CDR2 YYEEEE. The CDR3 consists of 13 residues. The V gene lost 4 bases and the J gene lost 4 bases, with 11 bases spanning the gap. The CDR3 coding sequence is TGTGCCAGCAGCCAGCACAGTTTCACTGAAGCTTTCTTT. Protein sequence: CASSQHSFTEAFF. Based on the CDR3 plus reference TRBV5-6 and TRBJ1-1, the full variable domain is DAGVTQSPTHLIKTRGQQVTLRCSPKSGHDTVSWYQQALGQGPQFIFQYYEEEERQRGNFPDRFSGHQFPNYSSELNVNALLLGDSALYLCASSQHSFTEAFFGQGTRLTVV.

The chain joins TRBV9 to TRBJ2-3; 8 bases align to TRBD2. V lost 7 bases to trimming and J lost 1 base; unmatched junction nucleotides: 8. The CDR3 is 15 residues long. The V gene's germline CDR1 is SGDLS and CDR2 YYNGEE. In DNA, the CDR3 is TGTGCCAGCCGCGGGGGGCGGGGACGCACAGATACGCAGTATTTT. It is translated as CASRGGRGRTDTQYF.

A few counts support this clonotype. The chain combines TRBV3-1 with TRBJ1-4; D gene unclear. The CDR3 has 15 residues. V lost 1 base, J lost 4 bases, and 10 bases lay in between. Germline V gene sequence: CDR1 LGHDT, CDR2 YNNKEL (reference sequence). Here the CDR3 DNA reads TGTGCCAGCAGCCAAGCGCGACACCTTAATGAAAAACTGTTTTTT. It codes for CASSQARHLNEKLFF. Filled out from reference TRBV3-1 and TRBJ1-4, the complete variable domain reads DTAVSQTPKYLVTQMGNDKSIKCEQNLGHDTMYWYKQDSKKFLKIMFSYNNKELIINETVPNRFSPKSPDKAHLNLHINSLELGDSAVYFCASSQARHLNEKLFFGSGTQLSVL.

This clonotype was seen ten or more times. V gene TRBV4-3 combines with J gene TRBJ2-1; D not resolved. Trimming stripped 0 bases from V and 7 bases from J, with 13 bases between. This CDR3 has 15 amino acids. Germline CDR1 LGHNA, CDR2 YSLEER. The CDR3 reads CASSQDETGWNEQFF. DNA for the CDR3: TGCGCCAGCAGCCAAGATGAAACCGGGTGGAATGAGCAGTTCTTC.

This clonotype was detected many times. This chain links TRBV7-6 with TRBJ2-2; no clear D gene. The V and J ends lost 6 bases and 3 bases respectively, with 11 bases between them. This CDR3 contains 14 residues. CDR1 and CDR2 from the germline V gene are SGHVS and FNYEAQ. The CDR3 nucleotides read TGTGCCAGCAGTAGTTTTCCCGACACCGGGGAGCTGTTTTTT. Protein product: CASSSFPDTGELFF.

This sequence joins TRBV6-2 or TRBV6-3 and TRBJ2-7; D not resolved. CDR3 length: 14 amino acids. The germline V and J ends were trimmed by 7 bases and 0 bases, with 13 bases remaining between them. Germline CDR1 MNHEY, CDR2 SVGEGT. The DNA of the CDR3 is TGTGCCAGCAACCAAGGCGAGAGCTCCTACGAGCAGTACTTC. Encoded protein: CASNQGESSYEQYF.

The CDR3 region is CASGSTVYEQYF. The CDR3 DNA is TGTGCCAGCGGGTCGACAGTCTACGAGCAGTACTTC. The chain carries TRBV11-2 and TRBJ2-7; TRBD1 might be the D (5 bases). This CDR3 contains 12 residues. Germline-derived CDR1 and CDR2 are SGHAT and FQNNGV. V lost 8 bases, J lost 3 bases, and 11 bases lay in between.

This sequence joins TRBV12-3 or TRBV12-4 and TRBJ2-7, with 11 bases that match TRBD2. Trimming removed 5 bases from V and 3 bases from J; junction bases left unmatched: 6. This CDR3 spans 15 amino acids. Here the CDR3 DNA reads TGTGCCAGCAGTCCACTAGCGGGGGATCTCTACGAGCAGTACTTC. It specifies CASSPLAGDLYEQYF.

The table lists this clonotype with a few counts. The genes are TRBV12-3 or TRBV12-4 and TRBJ1-2; tentatively, D is TRBD1 (5 bases). There are 16 residues in the CDR3. V was shortened by 6 bases and J by 8 bases, with 25 bases between the two germline ends. The CDR3 reads CASRPFPSEGKNGYTF. The CDR3 DNA reads as TGTGCCAGCAGGCCTTTCCCCTCGGAGGGGAAGAACGGCTACACCTTC.

This clonotype occurred a few times. The gene calls are TRBV10-3 and TRBJ2-7, with D hard to call. The CDR3 is 13 residues long. The V and J ends lost 3 bases and 3 bases respectively, with 9 bases between them. Germline V lookup: CDR1 ENHRY, CDR2 SYGVKD. CDR3 sequence reads: CAISEGSRYEQYF. The CDR3 DNA is TGTGCCATCAGTGAAGGCTCCCGCTACGAGCAGTACTTC.

J is TRBJ2-2 and V is TRBV7-9, with D uncertain. V was clipped by 3 bases and J by 8 bases, with 7 bases between them. The CDR3 contains 12 residues. The germline gives CDR1 SEHNR, CDR2 FQNEAQ (reference sequence). CDR3 amino acids: CASSFPRGELFF. In DNA form, the CDR3 reads TGTGCCAGCAGCTTTCCCCGAGGGGAGCTGTTTTTT.

The V gene is TRBV5-5, the J gene TRBJ2-5; tentative D call: TRBD2 (6 bases). V was clipped by 6 bases and J by 4 bases, with 19 bases between them. Germline V gives CDR1 SGHKS, CDR2 YYEKEE (reference sequence). The CDR3 spans 15 residues. The CDR3 here is CASTLGGGSGETQYF. In DNA, the CDR3 is TGTGCCAGCACTTTGGGGGGAGGTTCAGGAGAGACCCAGTACTTC.

The rearrangement links TRBV20-1 to TRBJ2-3; 9 bases map to TRBD2. J was trimmed by 4 bases and V by 0 bases; bases with no gene match: 11. CDR3 size: 17 residues. CDR1 and CDR2 from the germline V gene are DFQATT and SNEGSKA (reference sequence). CDR3 DNA sequence: TGCAGTGCTAGAGATCCGGACAGCGGGAGGATGTCAGATACGCAGTATTTT. Its translation: CSARDPDSGRMSDTQYF.

The V and J genes are TRBV7-9 and TRBJ2-2; tentative D call: TRBD1 (5 bases). Per the germline V gene, CDR1 is SEHNR and CDR2 is FQNEAQ (reference sequence). The ends were cut back, 5 bases at V and 5 bases at J, with 12 bases in the middle. The CDR3 runs to 14 residues. CDR3 DNA: TGTGCCAGCAGCCCCTCGCAGGGAACCGGGGAGCTGTTTTTT. Residues: CASSPSQGTGELFF.

This chain links TRBV3-1 with TRBJ2-1, with 10 bases aligning to TRBD1. CDR3 length: 14 amino acids. Germline V gene data show CDR1 as LGHDT and CDR2 as YNNKEL (reference sequence). After removal of 2 bases from V and 7 bases from J, the junction contained 2 bases not matched to a gene. The CDR3 bases are TGTGCCAGCAGCCAATGGACAGGGGGTAATGAGCAGTTCTTC. Its translation is CASSQWTGGNEQFF.

This clonotype was picked up many times. The V gene is TRBV20-1, the J gene TRBJ2-7, with 12 positions matching TRBD2. V shed 3 bases and J 0 bases; nucleotides not matched to a gene: 3. The CDR3 is made up of 15 amino acids. Germline CDR1 reads DFQATT; CDR2 reads SNEGSKA (reference sequence). The CDR3 region is CSASTSGGFSYEQYF. Written as DNA, the CDR3 is TGCAGTGCTAGCACTAGCGGGGGGTTCTCCTACGAGCAGTACTTC.

Only a few counts were recorded for this clonotype. Compared with germline, one end of the junction differs, possibly owing to a read error. The J gene is TRBJ1-2, the V gene TRBV6-2 or TRBV6-3, with TRBD1 matching over 10 bases. This CDR3 is built from 10 residues. The germline V gene has CDR1 MNHEY and CDR2 SVGEGT. The CDR3 is CASKSGTGDF. The CDR3 coding sequence is TGTGCCAGTAAATCCGGGACAGGGGACTTC.

The sample holds a few counts of this clonotype. The V and J genes are TRBV4-2 and TRBJ2-7, with D perhaps TRBD2 (5 bases). Germline CDR1 and CDR2: LGHNA and YNFKEQ. This CDR3 region has 16 residues. The V end lost 0 bases, the J end lost 2 bases, and 14 bases lay between the germline ends. The chain's CDR3 is CASSQEEAGQAYEQYF. In DNA, the CDR3 is TGTGCCAGCAGCCAAGAGGAGGCTGGGCAGGCCTACGAGCAGTACTTC.

This clonotype was detected a few times. This chain connects TRBV20-1 to TRBJ2-5, with D unclear. Germline V CDR1 and CDR2: DFQATT, SNEGSKA (reference sequence). The V and J ends lost 5 bases and 0 bases respectively, with 13 bases between them. CDR3 length: 14 residues. The CDR3 loop is CSASQVKYQETQYF. The CDR3 coding sequence is TGCAGTGCTTCCCAGGTGAAGTACCAAGAGACCCAGTACTTC.

This clonotype appeared many times. The rearrangement links TRBV6-2 or TRBV6-3 to TRBJ2-4; TRBD1 or TRBD2 may be the D gene (5 bases each). Trimming pared 5 bases from V and 7 bases from J, leaving 9 bases between. The germline gives CDR1 MNHEY, CDR2 SVGEGT. CDR3 length: 12 residues. The CDR3 reads CASSHRDNIQYF. The CDR3 DNA reads as TGTGCCAGCAGTCACCGGGACAACATTCAGTACTTC.

The CDR3 DNA follows: TGCAGCGTTGAAGTCGAGGAAGGGGTGGAGCAGTTCTTC. Amino acid sequence: CSVEVEEGVEQFF. The chain uses TRBV29-1 and TRBJ2-1; weak D call: TRBD1 (5 bases). Trimming removed 1 base at V and 10 bases at J, with 14 bases between. Germline-derived CDR1 and CDR2 are SQVTM and ANQGSEA. There are 13 residues in the CDR3.

This clonotype has only a few counts. V is TRBV6-7 and J is TRBJ1-2; D remains unclear. TRBV6-7 counts as an open reading frame of uncertain function. The CDR3 extends over 13 amino acids. Trimming stripped 0 bases from V and 6 bases from J, with 8 bases between. The CDR3 region is CASSYSADHGYTF. CDR3 DNA: TGTGCCAGCAGTTACTCCGCCGACCATGGCTACACCTTC.

The chain's CDR3 is CASNLGTGHEQYF. The CDR3 DNA follows: TGTGCCAGCAACCTCGGGACAGGGCACGAGCAGTACTTC. The V call is TRBV25-1, the J call TRBJ2-7, with 9 bases fitting TRBD1. There are 13 residues in the CDR3. Germline CDR1 reads MGHDK; CDR2 reads SYGVNS. Trimming cost V 7 bases and J 5 bases; bases outside gene matches: 6.

V is TRBV7-6 and J is TRBJ2-3; TRBD1 matches 8 bases. Trimming at V came to 2 bases and at J to 3 bases, leaving 4 bases not matched to a gene. This CDR3 has 15 residues. Looked up from germline, CDR1 is SGHVS and CDR2 is FNYEAQ. CDR3 nucleotides: TGTGCCAGCAGCTTAAACCAGGGGGCAACAGATACGCAGTATTTT. It encodes CASSLNQGATDTQYF.

V is TRBV30 and J is TRBJ2-7; TRBD1 might be the D (5 bases). Germline V lookup: CDR1 GTSNPN, CDR2 SVGIG (reference sequence). V was shortened by 5 bases and J by 4 bases, with 9 bases between the two germline ends. The CDR3 covers 11 residues. The CDR3 sequence is CAWASGYEQYF. CDR3 DNA sequence: TGTGCCTGGGCATCAGGGTACGAGCAGTACTTC.

This clonotype has just a few counts. This chain joins TRBV7-6 and TRBJ1-1; D uncertain. CDR1 is SGHVS, CDR2 FNYEAQ, per germline. The V and J ends lost 4 bases and 4 bases respectively, with 13 bases between them. The CDR3 totals 14 residues. CDR3 bases: TGTGCCAGCAGCTCAACCCGGGGAGGCACTGAAGCTTTCTTT. Its translation: CASSSTRGGTEAFF.

The chain has TRBV4-2 and TRBJ2-3; tentative D call: TRBD1 (6 bases). The CDR3 length is 16 residues. V dropped 0 bases and J dropped 5 bases, with 15 bases sitting between them. CDR1 LGHNA and CDR2 YNFKEQ come from the germline V gene. The CDR3 nucleotides read TGTGCCAGCAGCCAAGATCCGGGGCAAGGGGGAGATACGCAGTATTTT. It is translated as CASSQDPGQGGDTQYF.

This clonotype was seen a handful of times. The chain links TRBV20-1 to TRBJ2-2; 11 bases are a match to TRBD2. In germline, CDR1 is DFQATT, CDR2 SNEGSKA (reference sequence). The CDR3 totals 15 residues. The CDR3 reads CSAVNSGGETGELFF. CDR3 bases: TGCAGCGCGGTTAATAGCGGGGGGGAAACCGGGGAGCTGTTTTTT.